The 22 T cell receptor beta chains below all came from one sample that was sequenced in a study of blood T cell repertoires in COVID-19. TCRdb's table, derived via immunoSEQ multiplex PCR, lists solely in-frame clones and lacks some. The sample has some 87,000 clones; about 81% are singletons. Sequencing was done on a sample of peripheral blood. These TCRs come from a human donor in a cohort sampled during active COVID-19.

A single count supports this clone. CDR3: CASSALGQGHQPQHF. In DNA, the CDR3 is TGTGCCAGCAGTGCCCTTGGCCAGGGCCATCAGCCCCAGCATTTT. This chain links TRBV25-1 with TRBJ1-5, with D possibly matching TRBD1 (5 bases). The CDR3 is made up of 15 amino acids. Per the germline V gene, CDR1 is MGHDK and CDR2 is SYGVNS. The V and J ends lost 4 bases and 5 bases respectively, with 15 bases between them.

The chain links TRBV7-9 to TRBJ2-1, with 8 bases identical to TRBD2. The CDR3 totals 15 residues. CDR1 is SEHNR, CDR2 FQNEAQ, per germline (reference sequence). The V gene end was trimmed by 5 bases and the J gene end by 4 bases; junction bases not matched to a gene: 7. The CDR3 nucleotides are TGTGCCAGCAGCATCATAGCGGGGAAATACAATGAGCAGTTCTTC. Translation: CASSIIAGKYNEQFF. The full variable domain, rest sourced from reference TRBV7-9 and TRBJ2-1, is DTGVSQNPRHKITKRGQNVTFRCDPISEHNRLYWYRQTLGQGPEFLTYFQNEAQLEKSRLLSDRFSAERPKGSFSTLEIQRTEQGDSAMYLCASSIIAGKYNEQFFGPGTRLTVL.

This clone has more than one count but fewer than ten. The rearrangement links TRBV5-4 to TRBJ1-3; D not certain. The CDR3 is 13 amino acids. Germline CDR1 reads SGHNT; CDR2 reads YYREEE (reference sequence). V was shortened by 0 bases and J by 4 bases, with 5 bases between the two germline ends. The CDR3 protein is CASSLDRGNTIYF. DNA for the CDR3: TGTGCCAGCAGCTTGGACAGAGGAAACACCATATATTTT.

About this clone: Since no conserved phenylalanine or tryptophan closes the CDR3, a read error is the likely cause. The DNA is omitted, as the CDR3 cannot be located on it reliably, and the CDR3 follows TCRdb's listing. This sequence joins TRBV3-1 (or the pseudogene TRBV3-2) and TRBJ2-7; the D call in the table, TRBD1, was not verified against the DNA. The CDR3 sequence runs 12 residues, both termini included. CDR1 is LGHDT, CDR2 YNNKEL, per germline (reference sequence). The CDR3 sequence: CASSQKTEQPAL.

The CDR3 nucleotides are TGTGCCAGCAGCTTAGACGGGACAGGGTACTCCTACGAGCAGTACTTC. It encodes CASSLDGTGYSYEQYF. This rearrangement joins TRBV11-2 to TRBJ2-7; 9 nucleotides align to TRBD1. Germline V gene lookup returns CDR1 SGHAT and CDR2 FQNNGV. Trimming cost V 0 bases and J 0 bases; bases outside gene matches: 3. The CDR3 runs 16 residues.

The gene calls are TRBV18 and TRBJ2-7; 13 nucleotides match TRBD2. V lost 4 bases and J lost 6; bases outside the gene matches: 9. The CDR3 sequence is 16 residues long. The germline V gene encodes CDR1 KGHSH and CDR2 LQKENI. CDR3 loop: CASSLSGLAGALEQYF. CDR3 nucleotide sequence: TGTGCCAGCTCACTTTCCGGACTAGCGGGGGCCCTCGAGCAGTACTTC.

This chain uses TRBV7-3 with TRBJ2-3; D uncertain. V lost 5 bases and J lost 5, with 17 bases in between. The CDR3 covers 15 residues. Germline V gene sequence: CDR1 SGHTA, CDR2 FQGTGA. The CDR3 spells CASSPTRLPGDTQYF. CDR3 sequence (DNA): TGTGCCAGCAGCCCCACTCGCCTACCCGGAGATACGCAGTATTTT.

The chain links TRBV13 to TRBJ2-7; 8 nucleotides line up with TRBD1. This CDR3 has 14 residues. CDR1 is PRHDT and CDR2 is FYEKMQ in the germline V gene (reference sequence). V shed 7 bases, J shed 6 bases, and the junction held 11 bases outside the gene matches. CDR3 nucleotide sequence: TGTGCCAGCACCTTGGACAGGGCTCCCCCCGAGCAGTACTTC. As protein: CASTLDRAPPEQYF.

The J gene is TRBJ2-5, the V gene TRBV7-9; 11 positions match TRBD2. Germline V lookup: CDR1 SEHNR, CDR2 FQNEAQ (reference sequence). The V and J ends lost 1 base and 4 bases, in that order; junction bases with no gene match: 5. This CDR3 is 16 amino acids long. CDR3 in DNA: TGTGCCAGCAGCTTAGAAGTAGCGGGGGGGCGAGAGACCCAGTACTTC. It is translated as CASSLEVAGGRETQYF. The full variable domain, in which reference TRBV7-9 and TRBJ2-5 provide the parts outside the CDR3, is DTGVSQNPRHKITKRGQNVTFRCDPISEHNRLYWYRQTLGQGPEFLTYFQNEAQLEKSRLLSDRFSAERPKGSFSTLEIQRTEQGDSAMYLCASSLEVAGGRETQYFGPGTRLLVL.

Turning to this clone: The CDR3 carries no conserved terminal phenylalanine or tryptophan, so it likely arises from a read error. It is unclear where the CDR3 begins or ends on the DNA, so no DNA is shown, and the CDR3 is as TCRdb lists it. The chain couples TRBV13 to TRBJ1-1. Germline loops: CDR1 PRHDT, CDR2 FYEKMQ (reference sequence). The CDR3 spans 11 residues, counting both ends. CDR3: CASSYREKLSL.

The rearrangement joins TRBV12-5 to TRBJ2-7; possibly TRBD1 for D (6 bases). Germline V lookup: CDR1 LGHNT, CDR2 FRNRAP. The CDR3 runs to 15 residues. The V gene lost 6 bases and the J gene lost 0 bases, with 15 bases spanning the gap. CDR3 amino acids: CASGMTGGLSYEQYF. Here the CDR3 DNA reads TGTGCTAGTGGCATGACAGGCGGCCTCTCCTACGAGCAGTACTTC. Full variable domain (outside the CDR3, taken from reference TRBV12-5 and TRBJ2-7): DARVTQTPRHKVTEMGQEVTMRCQPILGHNTVFWYRQTMMQGLELLAYFRNRAPLDDSGMPKDRFSAEMPDATLATLKIQPSEPRDSAVYFCASGMTGGLSYEQYFGPGTRLTVT.

Only a few counts were recorded for this clone. The chain employs TRBV28 and TRBJ2-7; a weak D match, TRBD1 (6 bases). Germline CDR1 is MDHEN and CDR2 is SYDVKM. The CDR3 runs 14 residues. V was trimmed by 6 bases and J by 2 bases, leaving 14 bases between them. Here the CDR3 reads CASSLTGWAYEQYF. DNA for the CDR3: TGTGCCAGCAGCCTTACAGGGTGGGCCTACGAGCAGTACTTC.

The chain combines TRBV7-2 with TRBJ2-1; a possible D gene is TRBD2 (5 bases). CDR1 and CDR2 (germline): SGHTA, FQGNSA. Trimming stripped 5 bases from V and 2 bases from J, with 10 bases between. This CDR3 region has 14 residues. CDR3 coding DNA: TGTGCCAGCAGCCCGTACGGGGCCTACAATGAGCAGTTCTTC. This gives the protein CASSPYGAYNEQFF.

The chain carries TRBV4-1 and TRBJ1-4; 9 nucleotides agree with TRBD1. After removal of 1 base from V and 5 bases from J, the junction contained 5 bases not matched to a gene. CDR1 MGHRA and CDR2 YSYEKL come from the germline V gene. The CDR3 is 16 residues long. The CDR3 sequence: CASSQAQGAGNEKLFF. In nucleotides, the CDR3 is TGCGCCAGCAGCCAAGCACAGGGGGCTGGGAATGAAAAACTGTTTTTT.

The chain combines TRBV29-1 with TRBJ1-2, with D maybe TRBD1 (5 bases). CDR1 and CDR2 (germline): SQVTM, ANQGSEA. The CDR3 spans 17 residues. V lost 2 bases and J 4 bases, leaving 23 bases between the germline ends. The CDR3 DNA reads as TGCAGCGTTGAAATAAAGGCCAGGGTCCCTTGGATCTATGGCTACACCTTC. It is translated as CSVEIKARVPWIYGYTF.

Here the CDR3 reads CASSYNRGNQPQHF. The CDR3 DNA reads TGTGCCAGCAGCTATAACAGGGGCAATCAGCCCCAGCATTTT. This chain joins TRBV6-5 and TRBJ1-5, with a tentative D call TRBD1 (6 bases). The CDR3 contains 14 residues. Trimming left V 6 bases short and J 2 bases short, with 11 bases between. CDR1 and CDR2 (germline): MNHEY, SVGAGI.

The V call is TRBV5-1, the J call TRBJ1-6; 7 bases agree with TRBD1. The CDR3 is 13 amino acids. Trimming at V came to 5 bases and at J to 8 bases, leaving 4 bases not matched to a gene. Germline values: CDR1 SGHRS, CDR2 YFSETQ. This CDR3 reads CASRPTGDSPLHF. Here the CDR3 DNA reads TGCGCCAGCAGGCCCACAGGGGATTCACCCCTCCACTTT.

The V gene is TRBV9, the J gene TRBJ1-1, with 7 bases aligning to TRBD1. The CDR3 consists of 17 residues. Germline V gene lookup returns CDR1 SGDLS and CDR2 YYNGEE. Losses at the gene ends were 0 bases for V and 5 bases for J; bases not matched to a gene: 13. CDR3 in amino acids: CASSVVGSGPGGTEAFF. CDR3 in DNA: TGTGCCAGCAGCGTAGTTGGGTCAGGGCCAGGGGGGACTGAAGCTTTCTTT.

This clone was seen once. The chain recombines TRBV7-2 with TRBJ1-2; 9 positions agree with TRBD1. Losses at the gene ends were 7 bases for V and 8 bases for J; bases not matched to a gene: 11. Germline V gene sequence: CDR1 SGHTA, CDR2 FQGNSA. There are 14 residues in the CDR3. The CDR3 DNA follows: TGTGCCAGCACCATGGGCGGGACAGGGTTCGGCTACACCTTC. Encoded protein: CASTMGGTGFGYTF.

This clone was picked up many times. The V call is TRBV5-4, the J call TRBJ2-3; 8 nucleotides align to TRBD2. This CDR3 is built from 13 residues. Trimming at V came to 0 bases and at J to 15 bases, leaving 9 bases not matched to a gene. Germline-derived CDR1 and CDR2 are SGHNT and YYREEE (reference sequence). CDR3 sequence: CASSLEMGGGNYF. The CDR3 DNA sequence: TGTGCCAGCAGCTTGGAGATGGGCGGGGGGAACTATTTT.

The chain recombines TRBV18 with TRBJ1-4; TRBD1 agrees at 7 bases. Germline CDR1 reads KGHSH; CDR2 reads LQKENI. The CDR3 totals 15 residues. With 6 bases clipped from V and 0 bases from J, the junction kept 4 bases outside the gene matches. The CDR3 here is CASSPTGATNEKLFF. Here the CDR3 DNA reads TGTGCCAGCTCGCCCACAGGGGCAACTAATGAAAAACTGTTTTTT. The variable domain in full, with the rest retrieved from reference TRBV18 and TRBJ1-4, is NAGVMQNPRHLVRRRGQEARLRCSPMKGHSHVYWYRQLPEEGLKFMVYLQKENIIDESGMPKERFSAEFPKEGPSILRIQQVVRGDSAAYFCASSPTGATNEKLFFGSGTQLSVL.

This clone was seen repeatedly, ten times or more. The rearrangement joins TRBV6-5 to TRBJ1-1, with D possibly being TRBD1 (5 bases). CDR3 length: 15 amino acids. The ends were cut back, 7 bases at V and 4 bases at J, with 19 bases in the middle. CDR1 and CDR2 from the germline V gene are MNHEY and SVGAGI. The CDR3 loop reads CASTGTGTRRTEAFF. In DNA form, the CDR3 reads TGTGCCAGCACCGGGACGGGGACTAGACGCACTGAAGCTTTCTTT.